This T cell receptor (beta chain) was obtained from a study of lymphopenia after photon versus proton radiotherapy. This clone was counted between two and nine times. Assay: immunoSEQ multiplex PCR; the TCRdb copy retains only in-frame clones and omits some. The profile shows more than 50,000 clones, over 70% of them singletons. The receptor was isolated from a man aged 45-65 years with gastric cancer. The sequencing here drew on peripheral blood, taken from a patient treated with photon-based radiotherapy.

The CDR3 DNA sequence: TGTGCCAGCAGCCTAATTTACAGGGGTGCCACTGAAGCTTTCTTT. The encoded protein is CASSLIYRGATEAFF. This chain joins TRBV2 and TRBJ1-1; 7 positions agree with TRBD1. The V and J ends lost 6 bases and 4 bases, in that order; junction bases with no gene match: 11. In germline, CDR1 is SNHLY, CDR2 FYNNEI. The CDR3 runs to 15 residues.